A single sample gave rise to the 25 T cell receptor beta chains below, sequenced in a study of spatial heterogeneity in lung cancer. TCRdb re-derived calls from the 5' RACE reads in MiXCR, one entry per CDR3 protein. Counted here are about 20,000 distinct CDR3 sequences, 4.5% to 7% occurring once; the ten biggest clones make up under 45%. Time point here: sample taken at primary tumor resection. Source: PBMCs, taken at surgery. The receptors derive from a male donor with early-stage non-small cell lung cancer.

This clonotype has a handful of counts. CDR3 amino acids: CASSKSGAETQYF. In DNA form, the CDR3 reads TGTGCCAGCAGTAAATCGGGGGCCGAGACCCAGTACTTC. The chain recombines TRBV7-9 with TRBJ2-5; the D gene could be TRBD1 or TRBD2 (6 bases each). V was trimmed by 6 bases and J by 5 bases, leaving 13 bases between them. The CDR3 covers 13 residues. Germline loops: CDR1 SEHNR, CDR2 FQNEAQ (reference sequence).

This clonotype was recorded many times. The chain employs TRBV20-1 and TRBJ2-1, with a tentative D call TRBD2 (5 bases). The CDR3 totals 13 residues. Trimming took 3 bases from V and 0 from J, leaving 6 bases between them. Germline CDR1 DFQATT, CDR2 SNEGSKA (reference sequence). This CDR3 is CSASRGSYNEQFF. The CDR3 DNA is TGCAGTGCTAGTCGGGGCTCCTACAATGAGCAGTTCTTC.

The CDR3 loop is CASSWLASGTDTQYF. CDR3 nucleotides: TGTGCCAGCAGCTGGTTAGCCTCCGGGACAGATACGCAGTATTTT. The V call is TRBV7-2, the J call TRBJ2-3; D is undetermined. Germline V gene sequence: CDR1 SGHTA, CDR2 FQGNSA. Trimming removed 4 bases from V and 3 bases from J, with 14 bases in between. CDR3 length: 15 residues.

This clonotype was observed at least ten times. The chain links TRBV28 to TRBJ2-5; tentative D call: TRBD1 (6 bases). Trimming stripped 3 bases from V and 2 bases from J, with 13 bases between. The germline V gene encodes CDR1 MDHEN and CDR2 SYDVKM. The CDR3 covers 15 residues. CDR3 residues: CASSFRGPIQETQYF. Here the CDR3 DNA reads TGTGCCAGCAGTTTCAGGGGACCCATTCAAGAGACCCAGTACTTC.

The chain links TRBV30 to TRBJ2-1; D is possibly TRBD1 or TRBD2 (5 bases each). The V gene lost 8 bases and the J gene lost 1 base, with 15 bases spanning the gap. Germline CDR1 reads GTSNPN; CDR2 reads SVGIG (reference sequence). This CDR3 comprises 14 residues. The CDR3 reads CAQCPEGSYNEQFF. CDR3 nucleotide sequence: TGTGCCCAATGCCCCGAGGGGTCCTACAATGAGCAGTTCTTC. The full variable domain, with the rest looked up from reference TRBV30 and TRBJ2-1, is SQTIHQWPATLVQPVGSPLSLECTVEGTSNPNLYWYRQAAGRGLQLLFYSVGIGQISSEVPQNLSASRPQDRQFILSSKKLLLSDSGFYLCAQCPEGSYNEQFFGPGTRLTVL.

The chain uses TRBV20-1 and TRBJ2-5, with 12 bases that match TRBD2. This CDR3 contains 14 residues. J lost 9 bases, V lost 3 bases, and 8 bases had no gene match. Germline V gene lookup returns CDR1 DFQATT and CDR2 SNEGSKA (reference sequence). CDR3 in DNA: TGCAGTGCTAGCGCGACTAGCGGGAGCATGGCCCAGTACTTC. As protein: CSASATSGSMAQYF.

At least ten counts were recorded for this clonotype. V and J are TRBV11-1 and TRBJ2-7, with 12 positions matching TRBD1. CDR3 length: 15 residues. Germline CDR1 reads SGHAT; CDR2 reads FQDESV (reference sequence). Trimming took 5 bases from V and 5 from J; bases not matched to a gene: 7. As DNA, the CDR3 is TGTGCCAGCAGCAACTACGGGACAGGGGGCCACGAGCAGTACTTC. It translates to CASSNYGTGGHEQYF.

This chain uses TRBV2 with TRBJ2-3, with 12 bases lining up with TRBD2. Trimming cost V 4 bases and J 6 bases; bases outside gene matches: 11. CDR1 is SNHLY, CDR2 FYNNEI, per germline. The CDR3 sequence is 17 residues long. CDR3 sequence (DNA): TGTGCCAGCAGTGCGCTTCAGACTAGCGGGAGAGAGGATACGCAGTATTTT. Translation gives CASSALQTSGREDTQYF.

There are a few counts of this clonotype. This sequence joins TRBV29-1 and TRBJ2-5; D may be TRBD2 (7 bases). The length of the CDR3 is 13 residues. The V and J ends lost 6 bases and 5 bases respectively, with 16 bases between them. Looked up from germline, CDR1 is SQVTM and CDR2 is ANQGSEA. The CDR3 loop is CSVVTGAGETQYF. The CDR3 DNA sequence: TGCAGCGTCGTGACAGGAGCGGGGGAGACCCAGTACTTC.

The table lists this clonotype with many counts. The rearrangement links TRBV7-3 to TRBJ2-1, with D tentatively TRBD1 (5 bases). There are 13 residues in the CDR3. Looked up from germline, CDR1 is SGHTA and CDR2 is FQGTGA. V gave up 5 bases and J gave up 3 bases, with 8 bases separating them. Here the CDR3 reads CASSRQFYNEQFF. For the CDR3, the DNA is TGTGCCAGCAGCCGACAGTTCTACAATGAGCAGTTCTTC.

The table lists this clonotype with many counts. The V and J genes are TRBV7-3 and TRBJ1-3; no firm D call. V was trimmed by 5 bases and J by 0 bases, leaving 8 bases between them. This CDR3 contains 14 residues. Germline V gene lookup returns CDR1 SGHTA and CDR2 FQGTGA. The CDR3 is CASSPEGSGNTIYF. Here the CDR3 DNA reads TGTGCCAGCAGCCCAGAGGGCTCTGGAAACACCATATATTTT.

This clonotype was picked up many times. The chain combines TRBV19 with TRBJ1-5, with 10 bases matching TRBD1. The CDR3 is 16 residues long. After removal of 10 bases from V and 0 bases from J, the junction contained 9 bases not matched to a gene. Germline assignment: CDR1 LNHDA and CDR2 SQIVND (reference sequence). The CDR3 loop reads CATNPDRGLSNQPQHF. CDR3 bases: TGTGCCACCAATCCAGACAGGGGGCTTAGCAATCAGCCCCAGCATTTT.

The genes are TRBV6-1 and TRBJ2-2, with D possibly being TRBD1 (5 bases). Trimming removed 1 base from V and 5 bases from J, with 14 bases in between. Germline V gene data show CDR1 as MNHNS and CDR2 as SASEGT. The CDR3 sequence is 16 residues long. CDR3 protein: CASSEEAGIVTGELFF. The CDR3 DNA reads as TGTGCCAGCAGTGAAGAGGCAGGGATTGTAACCGGGGAGCTGTTTTTT.

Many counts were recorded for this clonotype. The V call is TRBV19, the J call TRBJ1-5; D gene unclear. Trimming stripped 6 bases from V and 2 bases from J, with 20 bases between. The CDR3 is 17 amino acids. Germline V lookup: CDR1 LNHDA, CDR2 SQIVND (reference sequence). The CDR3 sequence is CASSPRRVGWGNQPQHF. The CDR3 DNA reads TGTGCCAGTAGCCCCCGCCGGGTGGGATGGGGCAATCAGCCCCAGCATTTT.

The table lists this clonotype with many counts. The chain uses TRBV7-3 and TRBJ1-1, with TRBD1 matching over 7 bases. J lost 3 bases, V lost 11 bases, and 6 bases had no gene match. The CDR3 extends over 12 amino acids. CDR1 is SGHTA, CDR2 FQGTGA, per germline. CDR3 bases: TGTGCCTTTCAGGGGGTACACACTGAAGCTTTCTTT. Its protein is CAFQGVHTEAFF.

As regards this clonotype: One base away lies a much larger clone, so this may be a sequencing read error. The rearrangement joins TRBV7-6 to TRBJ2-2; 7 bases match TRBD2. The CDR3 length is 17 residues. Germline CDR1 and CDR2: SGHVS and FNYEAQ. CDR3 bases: TGTGCCAGCAGCCCGGTACCGGGACTAATTAACACCGGGGAGCCGTTTTTT. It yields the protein CASSPVPGLINTGEPFF.

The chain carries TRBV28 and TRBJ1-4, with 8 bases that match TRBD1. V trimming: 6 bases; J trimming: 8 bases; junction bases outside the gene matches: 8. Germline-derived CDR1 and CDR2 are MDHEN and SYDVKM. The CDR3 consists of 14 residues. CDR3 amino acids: CASRGTGTREKLFF. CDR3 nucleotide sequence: TGTGCCAGCAGGGGGACAGGAACGCGGGAAAAACTGTTTTTT.

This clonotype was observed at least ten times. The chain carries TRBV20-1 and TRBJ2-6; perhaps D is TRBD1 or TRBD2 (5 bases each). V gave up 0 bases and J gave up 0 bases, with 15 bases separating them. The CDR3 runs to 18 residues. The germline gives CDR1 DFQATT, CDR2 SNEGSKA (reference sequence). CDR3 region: CSARDPGQLFSGANVLTF. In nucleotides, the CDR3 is TGCAGTGCTAGAGATCCGGGGCAGCTTTTCTCTGGGGCCAACGTCCTGACTTTC.

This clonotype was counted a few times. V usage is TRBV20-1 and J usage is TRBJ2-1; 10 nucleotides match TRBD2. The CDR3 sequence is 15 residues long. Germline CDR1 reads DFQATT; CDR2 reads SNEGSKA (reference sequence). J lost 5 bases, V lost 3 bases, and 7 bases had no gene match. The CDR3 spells CSASASGRVNNEQFF. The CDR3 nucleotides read TGCAGTGCTAGCGCAAGCGGGAGGGTGAACAATGAGCAGTTCTTC.

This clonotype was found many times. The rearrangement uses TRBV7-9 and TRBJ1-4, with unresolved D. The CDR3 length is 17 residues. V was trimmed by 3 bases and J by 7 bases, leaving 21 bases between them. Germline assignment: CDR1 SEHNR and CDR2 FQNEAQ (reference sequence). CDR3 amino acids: CASSFDGRPTTGEKLFF. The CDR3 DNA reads TGTGCCAGCAGCTTTGACGGGAGGCCGACAACCGGTGAAAAACTGTTTTTT.

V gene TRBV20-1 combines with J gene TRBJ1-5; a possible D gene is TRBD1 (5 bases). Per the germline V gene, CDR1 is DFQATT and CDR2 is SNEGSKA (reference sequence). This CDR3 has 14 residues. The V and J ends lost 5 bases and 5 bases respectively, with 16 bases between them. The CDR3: CSARGRPRDQPQHF. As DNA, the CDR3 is TGCAGTGCTCGGGGACGGCCACGGGATCAGCCCCAGCATTTT.

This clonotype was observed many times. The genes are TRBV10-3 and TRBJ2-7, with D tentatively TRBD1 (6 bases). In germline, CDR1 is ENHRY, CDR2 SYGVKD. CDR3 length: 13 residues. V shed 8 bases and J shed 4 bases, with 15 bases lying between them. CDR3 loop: CAILIGTLYEQYF. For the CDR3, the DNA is TGTGCCATCCTAATTGGGACACTATACGAGCAGTACTTC.

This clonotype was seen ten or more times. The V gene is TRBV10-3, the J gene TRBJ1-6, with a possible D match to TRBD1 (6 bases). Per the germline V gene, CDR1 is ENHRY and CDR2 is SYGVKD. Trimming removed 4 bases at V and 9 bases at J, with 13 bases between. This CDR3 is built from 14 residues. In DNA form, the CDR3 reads TGTGCCATCAGTGTTCAGGGGAATGGTTCACCCCTCCACTTT. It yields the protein CAISVQGNGSPLHF.

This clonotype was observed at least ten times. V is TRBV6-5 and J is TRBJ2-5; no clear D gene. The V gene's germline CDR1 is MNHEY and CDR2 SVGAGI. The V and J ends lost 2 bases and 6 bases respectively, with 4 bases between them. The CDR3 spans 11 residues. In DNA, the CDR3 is TGTGCCAGCAGTTACGGGAAGACCCAGTACTTC. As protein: CASSYGKTQYF.

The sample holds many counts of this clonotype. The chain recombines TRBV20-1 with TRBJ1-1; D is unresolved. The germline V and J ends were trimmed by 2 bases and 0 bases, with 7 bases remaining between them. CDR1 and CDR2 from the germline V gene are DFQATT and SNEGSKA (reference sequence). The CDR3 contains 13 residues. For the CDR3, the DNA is TGCAGTGCTAGAATGAAGGTGAACACTGAAGCTTTCTTT. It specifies CSARMKVNTEAFF.